This is a list of T cell receptor beta chains from one sample in a study of control samples from healthy donors and cancer patients. Assay used: immunoSEQ multiplex PCR; TCRdb lists only in-frame clones, some missing. The sample consists of 200,000 or so clones, 85% to 95% of them appearing once. The sequenced sample consisted of blood. These receptors all stem from a man between 45 and 60 years old in good health. Each CDR3 is given with its conserved first and last residue. D genes are given only for firm matches. Only part of the rows carry a size: once, few, many, or a class if the clone is expanded.

D gene	clone size	J gene	V gene	CDR3 protein	CDR3 DNA
.	.	TRBJ2-3	TRBV5-1	CASSLVGDTQYF	TGCGCCAGCAGCTTGGTGGGCGATACGCAGTATTTT
TRBD2	once	TRBJ2-1	TRBV10-1	CASSILAGGPNEQFF	TGCGCCAGCAGTATACTAGCGGGGGGGCCCAATGAGCAGTTCTTC
.	.	TRBJ1-4	TRBV25-1	CASSEYRGAWEKLFF	TGTGCCAGCAGTGAATATCGGGGGGCGTGGGAAAAACTGTTTTTT
TRBD1	.	TRBJ1-2	TRBV18	CASSPGTDSTHGYTF	TGTGCCAGCTCACCAGGGACAGACTCGACTCATGGCTACACCTTC
TRBD2	.	TRBJ2-3	TRBV3-1/TRBV3-2	CASSQAGGPLDTQYF	TGTGCCAGCAGCCAGGCGGGGGGGCCGTTAGATACGCAGTATTTT
TRBD1	.	TRBJ2-5	TRBV7-2	CASSREARGLQTQYF	TGTGCCAGCAGTCGAGAAGCGAGGGGGCTACAGACCCAGTACTTC
TRBD1	.	TRBJ1-6	TRBV6-5	CASTGGISNSPLHF	TGTGCCTCGACAGGGGGAATAAGTAATTCACCCCTCCACTTT
.	.	TRBJ1-4	TRBV7-2	CASSRSWAEKLFF	TGTGCCAGCAGCCGCAGCTGGGCGGAAAAACTGTTTTTT
.	.	TRBJ1-2	TRBV27	CASSTGTTQFYDYTF	TGTGCCAGCAGTACCGGGACTACTCAGTTCTATGACTACACCTTC
.	.	TRBJ2-3	TRBV15	CATSRDWELSTDTQYF	TGTGCCACCAGCAGAGATTGGGAGTTGAGCACAGATACGCAGTATTTT
.	.	TRBJ1-4	TRBV7-9	CASSFGPVGKLFF	TGTGCCAGCAGCTTTGGCCCCGTCGGAAAACTGTTTTTT
.	.	TRBJ1-4	TRBV5-1	CASSLGDSGFFGSKKLFF	TGCGCCAGCAGCTTGGGGGACTCGGGTTTTTTCGGGTCCAAAAAACTGTTTTTT
.	.	TRBJ1-2	TRBV2	CASLTYGYTF	TGTGCCAGCCTTACATATGGCTACACCTTC
.	once	TRBJ1-6	TRBV9	CASSASDTGAAPLHF	TGTGCCAGCAGCGCCTCGGACACCGGGGCTGCACCCCTCCACTTT
.	.	TRBJ2-6	TRBV7-2	CASSLFGALSGANVLTF	TGTGCCAGCAGCTTATTCGGGGCCCTCTCTGGGGCCAACGTCCTGACTTTC
.	.	TRBJ2-3	TRBV3-1/TRBV3-2	CASSQAFRNPDTQYF	TGTGCCAGCAGCCAAGCCTTCCGCAACCCAGATACGCAGTATTTT
.	.	TRBJ1-5	TRBV18	CASSVADGQPQHF	TGTGCCAGCTCAGTAGCGGACGGGCAGCCCCAGCATTTT
.	.	TRBJ1-6	TRBV12-3/TRBV12-4	CASTTGINSPLHF	TGTGCCAGCACTACAGGGATAAATTCACCCCTCCACTTT
.	.	TRBJ1-2	TRBV3-1/TRBV3-2	CASSQVEDYGYTF	TGTGCCAGCAGCCAAGTTGAAGACTATGGCTACACCTTC
.	.	TRBJ1-2	TRBV27	CASSSRGARGAAYYGYTF	TGTGCCAGCAGCTCAAGGGGGGCTCGGGGGGCGGCCTACTATGGCTACACCTTC
.	.	TRBJ1-5	TRBV28	CASSFEGFDQPQHF	TGTGCCAGCAGTTTTGAAGGATTCGATCAGCCCCAGCATTTT
.	.	TRBJ2-1	TRBV18	CASSLGPDNEQFF	TGTGCCAGCTCACTAGGGCCGGACAATGAGCAGTTCTTC
.	.	TRBJ1-1	TRBV3-1/TRBV3-2	CASSLGAEAFF	TGTGCCAGCAGCCTTGGAGCTGAAGCTTTCTTT
.	.	TRBJ1-3	TRBV27	CATRSSGNTIYF	TGTGCCACCCGGTCATCTGGAAACACCATATATTTT
.	.	TRBJ2-2	TRBV5-6	CASSPISRVGGGELFF	TGTGCCAGCAGCCCCATATCGCGAGTCGGGGGCGGGGAGCTGTTTTTT
.	.	TRBJ1-5	TRBV19	CAIPDRSVGQPQHF	TGTGCCATTCCCGACAGGAGTGTCGGTCAGCCCCAGCATTTT
.	.	TRBJ1-1	TRBV3-1/TRBV3-2	CASSPTGGGTEAFF	TGTGCCAGCAGCCCCACGGGTGGGGGCACTGAAGCTTTCTTT
TRBD1	.	TRBJ1-1	TRBV19	CASSTLRQGVTEAFF	TGTGCCAGTAGTACCTTACGACAGGGTGTGACTGAAGCTTTCTTT
TRBD1	.	TRBJ2-7	TRBV4-2	CASSQERGTGNRYEQYF	TGTGCCAGCAGCCAAGAAAGAGGGACAGGGAATAGGTACGAGCAGTACTTC
.	.	TRBJ2-2	TRBV19	CASTPSGRRTGELFF	TGTGCCAGTACCCCTTCGGGCAGGAGGACCGGGGAGCTGTTTTTT
TRBD1	.	TRBJ1-4	TRBV5-5	CASSSRGTNEKLFF	TGTGCCAGCAGCTCCAGGGGGACTAATGAAAAACTGTTTTTT
.	.	TRBJ1-1	TRBV5-1	CASRPLDSNTEAFF	TGCGCCAGCAGGCCCCTCGATTCGAACACTGAAGCTTTCTTT
.	.	TRBJ2-3	TRBV5-1	CASSLQGSSTDTQYF	TGCGCCAGCAGCTTACAGGGTTCTAGCACAGATACGCAGTATTTT
.	.	TRBJ2-7	TRBV18	CASSPSKDEQYF	TGTGCCAGCTCACCATCCAAGGACGAGCAGTACTTC
TRBD2	.	TRBJ2-7	TRBV11-2	CASSLDRDSGGYEQYF	TGTGCCAGCAGCTTAGACCGGGACTCGGGGGGCTACGAGCAGTACTTC
.	.	TRBJ1-2	TRBV2	CASSDWGTTGGYTF	TGTGCCAGCAGTGATTGGGGAACGACGGGTGGCTACACCTTC
TRBD1	.	TRBJ1-3	TRBV30	CAWSGSGGRGNTIYF	TGTGCCTGGAGTGGATCAGGGGGCAGGGGAAACACCATATATTTT
TRBD1	.	TRBJ1-1	TRBV28	CASPPRTGEQTEAFF	TGTGCCAGCCCCCCAAGGACAGGGGAACAGACTGAAGCTTTCTTT
.	.	TRBJ1-3	TRBV7-2	CASSLSLRGNTIYF	TGTGCCAGCAGCCTGTCCCTTCGGGGAAACACCATATATTTT
.	.	TRBJ1-2	TRBV6-5	CASALGSNYGYTF	TGTGCCAGCGCACTTGGGTCTAACTATGGCTACACCTTC
TRBD2	.	TRBJ2-1	TRBV9	CASSAQGLALFDEQFF	TGTGCCAGCAGCGCTCAGGGACTAGCTCTCTTCGATGAGCAGTTCTTC
.	.	TRBJ1-1	TRBV5-4	CASSPDQRLWVNTEAFF	TGTGCCAGCAGCCCGGACCAACGCCTTTGGGTGAACACTGAAGCTTTCTTT
.	.	TRBJ2-5	TRBV19	CASSTGLNMAQYF	TGTGCCAGTAGTACCGGACTAAATATGGCCCAGTACTTC
TRBD1	.	TRBJ2-7	TRBV10-3	CAISEFGQGLSEQYF	TGTGCCATCAGTGAGTTTGGACAGGGATTGTCCGAGCAGTACTTC
.	.	TRBJ1-1	TRBV19	CASSIESRGDTEAFF	TGTGCCAGTAGTATCGAATCACGGGGGGACACTGAAGCTTTCTTT
TRBD1	.	TRBJ2-5	TRBV7-7	CASSTLRQGEGETQYF	TGTGCTAGCAGCACCTTAAGACAGGGAGAAGGAGAGACCCAGTACTTC
.	few	TRBJ2-4	TRBV18	CASSPPSKNIQYF	TGTGCCAGCTCACCACCGAGCAAAAACATTCAGTACTTC
TRBD2	.	TRBJ2-1	TRBV2	CASSRLAEINEQFF	TGTGCCAGCAGTCGGCTAGCGGAAATAAATGAGCAGTTCTTC